One sample yielded the 24 T cell receptor beta chains listed below, sequenced in a study of blood T cell repertoires in COVID-19 (TCRdb year 2020). Libraries were constructed by the immunoSEQ multiplex PCR assay. Not all clones reach the TCRdb copy of this immuneACCESS table, which keeps in-frame sequences only. Checked studies attribute under half of the gap to unresolved V genes and leave the rest unexplained. Within this sample are some 110,000 clones, with just under 80% of them counted one time only. The ten largest clones add up to approximately 16% of the sample. Source material: peripheral blood. These receptor sequences come from a man in his 60s with active or convalescent COVID-19.

The rearrangement uses TRBV5-1 and TRBJ1-1, with D possibly being TRBD1 (5 bases). V shed 4 bases and J shed 5 bases, with 15 bases lying between them. Germline V gene sequence: CDR1 SGHRS, CDR2 YFSETQ. CDR3 length: 14 amino acids. The CDR3 region has the DNA TGCGCCAGCAGCGATAACAGGTGGGGAACTGAAGCTTTCTTT. Encoded protein: CASSDNRWGTEAFF.

The rearrangement joins TRBV6-2 or TRBV6-3 to TRBJ2-4, with 10 bases matching TRBD1. With V trimmed by 7 bases and J by 6 bases, 21 bases remained unmatched. The length of the CDR3 is 19 residues. Per germline, CDR1 MNHEY and CDR2 SVGEGT. The CDR3 sequence: CASTPSLGGTGASGNIQYF. The CDR3 DNA is TGTGCCAGCACCCCTTCCCTCGGAGGGACAGGGGCCAGCGGAAACATTCAGTACTTC.

The chain links TRBV12-3 or TRBV12-4 to TRBJ1-1, with no clear D. The V end was cut by 6 bases, the J end by 7 bases, with 12 bases between. The CDR3 loop spans 12 amino acids. The CDR3 is CASRPPGGEAFF. CDR3 sequence (DNA): TGTGCCAGCAGGCCCCCGGGAGGTGAAGCTTTCTTT.

There are a few counts of this clone. The chain links TRBV4-1 to TRBJ2-3, with 13 bases matching TRBD2. The CDR3 covers 16 residues. J gave up 3 bases and V 3 bases, and 3 bases lay outside the gene matches. The germline V gene has CDR1 MGHRA and CDR2 YSYEKL. This CDR3 reads CASSQRGLAGTDTQYF. CDR3 DNA sequence: TGCGCCAGCAGCCAGAGGGGACTAGCGGGGACAGATACGCAGTATTTT.

The genes are TRBV7-8 and TRBJ2-2; possible D gene TRBD2, 6 bases. Trimming cost V 5 bases and J 0 bases, with 25 bases left between them. CDR3 size: 20 residues. Germline loops: CDR1 SGHVS, CDR2 FQNEAQ. CDR3 DNA sequence: TGTGCCAGCAGCCCTCAACTAAGAGCGGGCGCGATCGCGAACACCGGGGAGCTGTTTTTT. This codes for CASSPQLRAGAIANTGELFF.

The count of this clone is one. This chain joins TRBV5-4 and TRBJ2-5, with D hard to call. The V end lost 4 bases, the J end lost 2 bases, and 18 bases lay between the germline ends. The germline gives CDR1 SGHNT, CDR2 YYREEE (reference sequence). This CDR3 contains 16 residues. The CDR3 spells CASSTRRSSPQETQYF. CDR3 DNA: TGTGCCAGCAGCACCCGACGTAGCTCGCCTCAAGAGACCCAGTACTTC.

The chain has TRBV7-8 and TRBJ1-1; perhaps TRBD1 as D (6 bases). V lost 3 bases and J lost 0, with 14 bases in between. The germline V gene encodes CDR1 SGHVS and CDR2 FQNEAQ. The CDR3 totals 16 residues. The CDR3: CASSLHRENMNTEAFF. DNA for the CDR3: TGTGCCAGCAGCTTGCACAGGGAAAACATGAACACTGAAGCTTTCTTT.

This clone was detected only a few times. In DNA, the CDR3 is TGTGCCAGCAGCCACCCTAGCGGGTCCAATGAGCAGTTCTTC. It yields the protein CASSHPSGSNEQFF. The chain combines TRBV7-2 with TRBJ2-1, with TRBD2 identical over 8 bases. Germline trimming cut 5 bases from V and 6 bases from J; bases unmatched to any gene: 6. The germline V gene has CDR1 SGHTA and CDR2 FQGNSA. The CDR3 length is 14 residues.

This clone was detected only a few times. The J gene is TRBJ2-3, the V gene TRBV14; TRBD2 might be the D (6 bases). Trimming removed 4 bases from V and 4 bases from J, with 15 bases in between. This CDR3 contains 15 residues. Germline V lookup: CDR1 SGHDN, CDR2 FVKESK. In nucleotides, the CDR3 is TGTGCCAGCAGCCGAGGCAGGAGGGCCGCAGATACGCAGTATTTT. It translates to CASSRGRRAADTQYF.

V and J are TRBV24-1 and TRBJ2-2; D possibly corresponds to TRBD2 (6 bases). Germline CDR1 and CDR2: KGHDR and SFDVKD. V lost 4 bases, J lost 7 bases, and 24 bases lay in between. The CDR3 runs 18 residues. For the CDR3, the DNA is TGTGCCACCAGTGACATCCCTCCTAAGGCGGGGCGGTTCGGGGAGCTGTTTTTT. It yields the protein CATSDIPPKAGRFGELFF.

The chain joins TRBV28 to TRBJ2-5, with 11 bases matching TRBD2. V shed 2 bases and J 5 bases; nucleotides not matched to a gene: 7. The CDR3 runs 16 residues. The germline gives CDR1 MDHEN, CDR2 SYDVKM. The CDR3 protein is CASSLGVAGGWETQYF. The CDR3 DNA reads as TGTGCCAGCAGTTTAGGGGTAGCGGGAGGGTGGGAGACCCAGTACTTC.

V usage is TRBV28 and J usage is TRBJ2-1; the D gene is possibly TRBD2 (6 bases). Trimming cost V 6 bases and J 7 bases, with 10 bases left between them. Germline-derived CDR1 and CDR2 are MDHEN and SYDVKM. CDR3 size: 12 residues. The CDR3 spells CASSRRGNEQFF. The CDR3 region has the DNA TGTGCCAGCAGCCGACGGGGGAATGAGCAGTTCTTC. Full variable domain (rest looked up from reference TRBV28 and TRBJ2-1): DVKVTQSSRYLVKRTGEKVFLECVQDMDHENMFWYRQDPGLGLRLIYFSYDVKMKEKGDIPEGYSVSREKKERFSLILESASTNQTSMYLCASSRRGNEQFFGPGTRLTVL.

The chain employs TRBV29-1 and TRBJ2-3, with D maybe TRBD1 (6 bases). V was shortened by 6 bases and J by 3 bases, with 19 bases between the two germline ends. The CDR3 has 15 residues. Germline values: CDR1 SQVTM, CDR2 ANQGSEA. CDR3 sequence: CSVKTGLQGTDTQYF. The CDR3 coding sequence is TGCAGCGTGAAGACCGGGTTACAGGGAACAGATACGCAGTATTTT.

The J gene is TRBJ2-5, the V gene TRBV6-2 or TRBV6-3; 11 positions match TRBD2. CDR1 MNHEY and CDR2 SVGEGT come from the germline V gene. The CDR3 is made up of 15 amino acids. V trimming: 5 bases; J trimming: 5 bases; junction bases outside the gene matches: 7. The CDR3 loop is CASSRSGRAGETQYF. CDR3 DNA sequence: TGTGCCAGCAGTCGTAGCGGGAGGGCCGGGGAGACCCAGTACTTC.

This chain uses TRBV19 with TRBJ2-1, with TRBD2 matching over 8 bases. This CDR3 contains 12 residues. Germline lookup yields CDR1 LNHDA and CDR2 SQIVND (reference sequence). Losses at the gene ends were 4 bases for V and 12 bases for J; bases not matched to a gene: 5. CDR3 sequence (DNA): TGTGCCAGTAGTAGGGTAGCGGGAATGCAGTTCTTC. Translated, it gives CASSRVAGMQFF.

The chain is built from TRBV7-3 and TRBJ2-3; D may be TRBD2 (6 bases). Germline V gives CDR1 SGHTA, CDR2 FQGTGA. V gave up 5 bases and J gave up 3 bases, with 15 bases separating them. CDR3 length: 15 residues. This CDR3 reads CASSKGGARTDTQYF. For the CDR3, the DNA is TGTGCCAGCAGCAAAGGAGGGGCGCGGACAGATACGCAGTATTTT.

The sample holds a few counts of this clone. The chain has TRBV28 and TRBJ2-7; 7 bases fit TRBD1. This CDR3 has 15 amino acids. Per germline, CDR1 MDHEN and CDR2 SYDVKM. V dropped 2 bases and J dropped 1; count of bases not matched to a gene: 5. The CDR3 sequence is CASSLPRDRSYEQYF. For the CDR3, the DNA is TGTGCCAGCAGTTTACCCCGGGACAGATCCTACGAGCAGTACTTC.

The CDR3 is CASSPQMGGTQPQHF. CDR3 DNA: TGTGCCAGCAGTCCACAAATGGGGGGGACTCAGCCCCAGCATTTT. The V gene is TRBV6-5, the J gene TRBJ1-5; D might be TRBD1 (5 bases). The CDR3 runs 15 residues. V lost 5 bases and J lost 6, with 17 bases in between. Germline V lookup: CDR1 MNHEY, CDR2 SVGAGI.

The chain is built from TRBV29-1 and TRBJ2-3; 8 nucleotides line up with TRBD2. V trimming: 3 bases; J trimming: 0 bases; junction bases outside the gene matches: 2. Germline V gene sequence: CDR1 SQVTM, CDR2 ANQGSEA. The CDR3 length is 14 residues. The CDR3 DNA sequence: TGCAGCGTTGAGGCTAGCGGGAGCACAGATACGCAGTATTTT. Its translation is CSVEASGSTDTQYF.

V usage is TRBV6-4 and J usage is TRBJ2-1; 9 positions match TRBD2. CDR3 size: 15 residues. The germline gives CDR1 MRHNA, CDR2 SNTAGT. V lost 3 bases, J lost 8 bases, and 8 bases stayed unmatched. The CDR3 reads CASSEVAGGPDEQFF. Here the CDR3 DNA reads TGTGCCAGCAGTGAAGTGGCGGGAGGGCCGGATGAGCAGTTCTTC.

The chain recombines TRBV19 with TRBJ2-5, with 8 bases identical to TRBD2. V was clipped by 8 bases and J by 5 bases; unmatched bases: 4. Per the germline V gene, CDR1 is LNHDA and CDR2 is SQIVND (reference sequence). The length of the CDR3 is 12 residues. The CDR3 bases are TGTGCCAGTGGAGCGGGAGCGGAGACCCAGTACTTC. This translates into CASGAGAETQYF.

This clone came up once. The chain uses TRBV7-9 and TRBJ2-1, with 8 bases lining up with TRBD2. Trimming took 0 bases from V and 4 from J; bases not matched to a gene: 8. This CDR3 comprises 17 residues. CDR1 is SEHNR, CDR2 FQNEAQ, per germline (reference sequence). CDR3 protein: CASSLAATSGSYNEQFF. CDR3 DNA sequence: TGTGCCAGCAGCTTAGCGGCGACCAGCGGGAGTTACAATGAGCAGTTCTTC.

This chain links TRBV9 with TRBJ1-1, with unresolved D. Germline lookup yields CDR1 SGDLS and CDR2 YYNGEE. Between the trimmed V and J ends, which lost 3 bases and 0 bases, there was a span of 12 bases. This CDR3 spans 15 amino acids. This CDR3 reads CASSARSSLNTEAFF. CDR3 coding DNA: TGTGCCAGCAGCGCCCGGAGCAGCTTGAACACTGAAGCTTTCTTT.

This chain links TRBV7-8 with TRBJ1-3; D ambiguous. This CDR3 comprises 16 residues. The V and J ends lost 0 bases and 2 bases respectively, with 11 bases between them. Germline CDR1 is SGHVS and CDR2 is FQNEAQ. CDR3 amino acids: CASSLAREGTGNTIYF. DNA for the CDR3: TGTGCCAGCAGCTTAGCGAGAGAGGGAACTGGAAACACCATATATTTT.